Listed below are T cell receptor beta chains from one sample, sequenced in a study of T cells after posttransplantation cyclophosphamide. Clones were read by immunoSEQ multiplex PCR, and TCRdb kept only the in-frame ones, dropping some. The sample has approximately 22,000 clones; roughly 90% are singletons. The sample consisted of PBMCs, taken after allogeneic stem cell transplant with posttransplant cyclophosphamide. The origin of the receptors is a female patient in her 30s who received an allogeneic stem cell transplant from an unrelated donor, was CMV-positive, and had no GVHD. These T cells may partly come from the graft donor. CDR3s include the opening cysteine and the closing phenylalanine or tryptophan. D genes are given only for firm matches. Clone sizes are given selectively: once, few, many, or a class where the clone is expanded.

cdr3_aa | cdr3_nt | v_call | clone_size | d_call | cdr3_length | j_call
CASSLLTGGLSGELFF | TGTGCCAGCAGTTTATTGACGGGGGGCCTATCCGGGGAGCTGTTTTTT | TRBV28 | NA | NA | 16 | TRBJ2-2
CASSTVRGLYEQYF | TGTGCCAGCAGCACCGTCAGGGGGCTCTACGAGCAGTACTTC | TRBV28 | NA | TRBD1 | 14 | TRBJ2-7
CAISESGGQGAYEQFF | TGTGCCATCAGTGAGTCGGGGGGACAGGGGGCATATGAGCAGTTCTTC | TRBV10-3 | NA | TRBD1 | 16 | TRBJ2-1
CASSLVQGSSSTDTQYF | TGTGCCAGCAGCTTGGTGCAGGGATCATCTAGCACAGATACGCAGTATTTT | TRBV5-6 | NA | NA | 17 | TRBJ2-3
CARSLFLGVQGGGETQYF | TGTGCCAGAAGCTTATTCTTAGGTGTCCAGGGAGGAGGAGAGACCCAGTACTTC | TRBV7-5 | NA | NA | 18 | TRBJ2-5
CASSPGQVQTKEKLFF | TGCGCCAGCAGCCCAGGACAGGTTCAGACAAAGGAAAAACTGTTTTTT | TRBV5-1 | NA | TRBD1 | 16 | TRBJ1-4
CASSSDLAGGLPGELFF | TGCGCCAGCAGCTCGGACCTAGCGGGGGGCCTCCCCGGGGAGCTGTTTTTT | TRBV5-1 | NA | TRBD2 | 17 | TRBJ2-2
CASSIVGSYEQYF | TGTGCCAGTAGTATAGTAGGGAGCTACGAGCAGTACTTC | TRBV19 | NA | NA | 13 | TRBJ2-7
CASRGQGLTGELFF | TGTGCCAGCAGGGGACAGGGGCTCACCGGGGAGCTGTTTTTT | TRBV7-9 | NA | TRBD1 | 14 | TRBJ2-2
CASSRGGAYEQYF | TGTGCCAGTAGCCGAGGGGGCGCCTACGAGCAGTACTTC | TRBV19 | NA | TRBD1 | 13 | TRBJ2-7
CASSVGRGGPYNEQFF | TGTGCCAGCAGCGTAGGGCGGGGGGGCCCCTACAATGAGCAGTTCTTC | TRBV9 | few | TRBD2 | 16 | TRBJ2-1
CASSETGGLETQYF | TGTGCCAGCAGCGAAACGGGGGGGCTCGAGACCCAGTACTTC | TRBV7-3 | NA | TRBD2 | 14 | TRBJ2-5
CASSRAITYEQYF | TGTGCCAGCAGTCGAGCGATTACCTACGAGCAGTACTTC | TRBV28 | NA | NA | 13 | TRBJ2-7
CASSEPNRGIYGYTF | TGTGCCAGCAGTGAACCGAACAGGGGGATCTATGGCTACACCTTC | TRBV27 | NA | TRBD1 | 15 | TRBJ1-2
CASSPPELRLGSREQYF | TGTGCCAGCAGTCCCCCTGAGCTCAGACTTGGGTCGCGGGAGCAGTACTTC | TRBV28 | NA | NA | 17 | TRBJ2-7
CASSFKGQNYGYTF | TGCGCCAGCAGCTTTAAGGGACAGAACTATGGCTACACCTTC | TRBV5-1 | NA | TRBD1 | 14 | TRBJ1-2
CASREGFNEQFF | TGTGCCAGCAGGGAGGGGTTCAATGAGCAGTTCTTC | TRBV27 | NA | NA | 12 | TRBJ2-1
CASSDGYSPLHF | TGTGCCAGCAGCGACGGTTATTCACCCCTCCACTTT | TRBV9 | NA | NA | 12 | TRBJ1-6
CASWTGSYGYTF | TGTGCCAGCTGGACAGGCAGCTATGGCTACACCTTC | TRBV2 | NA | TRBD1 | 12 | TRBJ1-2
CASSSKGLAGAAETQYF | TGTGCCAGCAGCTCTAAAGGACTAGCGGGGGCGGCGGAGACCCAGTACTTC | TRBV2 | NA | TRBD2 | 17 | TRBJ2-5
CASSSLAGLAGTQYF | TGCGCCAGCAGCTCGCTAGCGGGATTAGCGGGTACGCAGTATTTT | TRBV5-1 | NA | TRBD2 | 15 | TRBJ2-3
CASSVQGATEAFF | TGTGCCAGCAGTGTACAGGGGGCCACTGAAGCTTTCTTT | TRBV6-6 | NA | TRBD1 | 13 | TRBJ1-1
CASSYAPGGATTEAFF | TGTGCCAGCAGCTACGCACCGGGGGGCGCGACCACTGAAGCTTTCTTT | TRBV7-2 | few | NA | 16 | TRBJ1-1
CASRGGAQPQHF | TGTGCCAGTAGGGGGGGGGCCCAGCCCCAGCATTTT | TRBV19 | once | NA | 12 | TRBJ1-5
CASSPSFAGELFF | TGTGCCAGCTCACCATCTTTTGCCGGGGAGCTGTTTTTT | TRBV18 | NA | NA | 13 | TRBJ2-2
CASSVHPGANTGELFF | TGTGCCAGCAGCGTCCACCCGGGGGCGAACACCGGGGAGCTGTTTTTT | TRBV9 | NA | NA | 16 | TRBJ2-2
CASSQEGSGDEQYF | TGTGCCAGCAGCCAAGAGGGATCAGGGGACGAGCAGTACTTC | TRBV4-2 | once | NA | 14 | TRBJ2-7
CASSISIESYEQYF | TGTGCCAGTAGTATCTCTATAGAGAGCTACGAGCAGTACTTC | TRBV19 | NA | NA | 14 | TRBJ2-7
CASSQVGEGARDF | NA | TRBV4-1 | NA | NA | 13 | TRBJ2-7
CASGPAGGPVRTDTQYF | TGCGCCAGCGGGCCAGCGGGGGGGCCGGTTCGGACAGATACGCAGTATTTT | TRBV10-2 | NA | TRBD2 | 17 | TRBJ2-3
CASSLWQGTSPLHF | TGTGCCAGCAGTTTATGGCAGGGGACTTCACCCCTCCACTTT | TRBV27 | NA | NA | 14 | TRBJ1-6
CASSQGRAYEQYF | TGCGCCAGCAGCCAAGGACGGGCCTACGAGCAGTACTTC | TRBV4-3 | NA | NA | 13 | TRBJ2-7
CAISEGVQGAQYF | TGTGCCATCAGTGAGGGGGTACAGGGGGCCCAGTACTTC | TRBV10-3 | NA | TRBD1 | 13 | TRBJ2-5
CASRLARWRGYTF | TGTGCAAGTCGCTTAGCGAGGTGGCGCGGCTACACCTTC | TRBV12-2 | NA | NA | 13 | TRBJ1-2
CASSVATWGTDNEQFF | TGTGCCAGCAGCGTAGCTACGTGGGGGACAGACAATGAGCAGTTCTTC | TRBV9 | NA | TRBD1 | 16 | TRBJ2-1
CASSLDLLRSTSKVQFF | TGTGCCAGCAGCTTAGACCTTCTTAGATCGACTAGTAAAGTTCAGTTCTTC | TRBV7-2 | NA | NA | 17 | TRBJ2-1
CASSMGGDTEAFF | TGTGCCAGTAGTATGGGGGGAGACACTGAAGCTTTCTTT | TRBV19 | NA | NA | 13 | TRBJ1-1
CASNLAEGGYEQYF | TGTGCCAGCAACTTAGCGGAGGGGGGGTACGAGCAGTACTTC | TRBV7-8 | NA | NA | 14 | TRBJ2-7
CASSPWTGQETQYF | TGTGCCAGCAGTCCTTGGACAGGGCAGGAGACCCAGTACTTC | TRBV27 | NA | TRBD1 | 14 | TRBJ2-5
CASSQTTGNTIYF | TGCGCCAGCAGCCAAACTACTGGAAACACCATATATTTT | TRBV4-3 | few | NA | 13 | TRBJ1-3
CASSLGQNTGELFF | TGTGCCAGCAGCTTGGGACAGAACACCGGGGAGCTGTTTTTT | TRBV7-3 | NA | NA | 14 | TRBJ2-2
CASRTGLGTEAFF | TGTGCCAGCAGAACAGGTTTGGGGACTGAAGCTTTCTTT | TRBV6-6 | NA | NA | 13 | TRBJ1-1